This T cell receptor (beta chain) was sequenced in a study of blood T cell repertoires in COVID-19. Study details: From the United States, Italy and Spain came samples of acute and convalescent COVID-19. From T cells, B-cell-depleted T cells, or PBMCs came the material, which was cDNA or gDNA.

Per the germline V gene, CDR1 is MNHEY and CDR2 is SVGAGI. The CDR3 sequence is 16 residues long. The V end was cut by 0 bases, the J end by 6 bases, with 17 bases between. Original processing methods: Nucleated cell number was recorded as an estimate derived from reference gene primer amplification. The repertoire was sequenced with immunoSEQ multiplex PCR; TCRdb's copy has only in-frame clones and lacks some. Clone size and V and J calls were adopted from that table, with D and trimming inferred from the DNA. The table includes 75,000 to 100,000 clones, roughly 87% detected once. This clonotype originated in a man in his sixties or seventies with acute or convalescent COVID-19. The specimen sequenced was peripheral blood. The chain joins TRBV6-5 to TRBJ1-2, with D unclear. CDR3 sequence: CASSYSSAEGGHGYTF. The CDR3 bases are TGTGCCAGCAGTTACTCCAGTGCAGAGGGAGGCCATGGCTACACCTTC.